The next 7 T cell receptor beta chains were all read from a single sample in a study of T cell responses to AZD1222 COVID-19 vaccine. Clones were read by immunoSEQ multiplex PCR, and TCRdb kept only the in-frame ones, dropping some. The data hold about 20,000 clones, with about four fifths observed a single time. The sample here was peripheral blood, taken 28 days after the second AZD1222 dose. These receptors all stem from an adult who received the AZD1222 COVID-19 vaccine.

The chain links TRBV28 to TRBJ1-5; a possible D gene is TRBD1 (6 bases). The V end was cut by 5 bases, the J end by 4 bases, with 21 bases between. The length of the CDR3 is 17 residues. Per germline, CDR1 MDHEN and CDR2 SYDVKM. CDR3 residues: CASSLLVGTHQNQPQHF. CDR3 in DNA: TGTGCCAGCAGTCTACTTGTCGGGACACACCAAAATCAGCCCCAGCATTTT.

V gene TRBV19 combines with J gene TRBJ2-1; 7 bases match TRBD2. Trimming took 5 bases from V and 1 from J; bases not matched to a gene: 2. Germline-derived CDR1 and CDR2 are LNHDA and SQIVND (reference sequence). The CDR3 length is 14 residues. The CDR3 loop is CASSASGSYNEQFF. The CDR3 DNA reads as TGTGCCAGTAGTGCTAGCGGATCCTACAATGAGCAGTTCTTC.

This sequence joins TRBV6-4 and TRBJ2-7, with 7 bases lining up with TRBD2. V lost 2 bases, J lost 7 bases, and 14 bases stayed unmatched. CDR1 and CDR2 (germline): MRHNA, SNTAGT. CDR3 size: 16 residues. DNA of the CDR3: TGTGCCAGCAGTGACAGGCTAGCGGACGACCTGAGGGAGCAGTACTTC. It is translated as CASSDRLADDLREQYF.

The chain uses TRBV11-2 and TRBJ2-3, with 8 bases matching TRBD2. V dropped 5 bases and J dropped 4; count of bases not matched to a gene: 14. Germline V gene data show CDR1 as SGHAT and CDR2 as FQNNGV. The CDR3 has 17 residues. The CDR3 DNA is TGTGCCAGCAGCCCACTGTCGGGAGGGATGGGCTCAGATACGCAGTATTTT. The encoded protein is CASSPLSGGMGSDTQYF.

This CDR3 reads CASAMGHLNTEAFF. As DNA, the CDR3 is TGTGCCAGCGCCATGGGGCACCTGAACACTGAAGCTTTCTTT. The chain links TRBV28 to TRBJ1-1, with D maybe TRBD1 (5 bases). The CDR3 runs 14 residues. Germline CDR1 is MDHEN and CDR2 is SYDVKM. Trimming cost V 8 bases and J 0 bases, with 13 bases left between them.

The CDR3 region is CASSPPVGRGYNEQFF. CDR3 sequence (DNA): TGTGCCAGTAGCCCGCCCGTTGGCAGGGGGTACAATGAGCAGTTCTTC. The rearrangement links TRBV19 to TRBJ2-1; 7 nucleotides agree with TRBD1. V shed 6 bases, J shed 4 bases, and the junction held 12 bases outside the gene matches. Per germline, CDR1 LNHDA and CDR2 SQIVND (reference sequence). The CDR3 extends over 16 amino acids.

This clone came up once. The chain employs TRBV12-3 or TRBV12-4 and TRBJ2-1; TRBD2 agrees at 7 bases. CDR3 length: 13 amino acids. V lost 7 bases to trimming and J lost 4 bases; unmatched junction nucleotides: 4. CDR3 sequence: CASMGGRYNEQFF. In nucleotides, the CDR3 is TGTGCCAGCATGGGCGGGAGATACAATGAGCAGTTCTTC.